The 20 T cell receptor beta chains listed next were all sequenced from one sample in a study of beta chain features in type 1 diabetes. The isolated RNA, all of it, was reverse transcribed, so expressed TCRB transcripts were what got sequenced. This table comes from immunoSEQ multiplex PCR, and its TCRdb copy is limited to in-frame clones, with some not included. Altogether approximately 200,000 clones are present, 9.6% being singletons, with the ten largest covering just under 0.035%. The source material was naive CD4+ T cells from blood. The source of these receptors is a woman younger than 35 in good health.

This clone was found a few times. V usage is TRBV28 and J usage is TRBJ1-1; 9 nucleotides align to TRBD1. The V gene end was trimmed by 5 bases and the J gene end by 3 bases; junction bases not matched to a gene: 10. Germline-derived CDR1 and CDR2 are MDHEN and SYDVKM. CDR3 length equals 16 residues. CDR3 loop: CASSLHRGLGDTEAFF. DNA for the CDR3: TGTGCCAGCAGTCTTCACAGGGGGCTTGGGGACACTGAAGCTTTCTTT.

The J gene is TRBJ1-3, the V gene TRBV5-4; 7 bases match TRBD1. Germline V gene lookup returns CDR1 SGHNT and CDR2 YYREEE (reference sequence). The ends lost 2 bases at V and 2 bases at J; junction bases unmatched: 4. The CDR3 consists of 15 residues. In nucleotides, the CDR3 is TGTGCCAGCAGCTTAACAGGGGTCCCTGGAAACACCATATATTTT. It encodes CASSLTGVPGNTIYF.

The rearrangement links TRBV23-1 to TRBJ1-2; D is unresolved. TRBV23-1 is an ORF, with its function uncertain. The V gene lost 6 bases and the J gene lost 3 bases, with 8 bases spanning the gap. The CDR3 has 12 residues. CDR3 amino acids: CASRRCDYGYTF. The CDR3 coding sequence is TGCGCCAGCAGGAGGTGCGACTATGGCTACACCTTC.

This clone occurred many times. CDR3 DNA: TGTGCCAGCAACGGTGGTCTTGGACAGTTCCAGTTCTTC. Residues: CASNGGLGQFQFF. The gene calls are TRBV7-3 and TRBJ2-1; D possibly corresponds to TRBD1 (6 bases). This CDR3 has 13 residues. The V gene lost 7 bases and the J gene lost 13 bases, with 20 bases spanning the gap. Germline CDR1 reads SGHTA; CDR2 reads FQGTGA. The full variable domain, completed using reference TRBV7-3 and TRBJ2-1, is GAGVSQTPSNKVTEKGKYVELRCDPISGHTALYWYRQSLGQGPEFLIYFQGTGAADDSGLPNDRFFAVRPEGSVSTLKIQRTERGDSAVYLCASNGGLGQFQFFGPGTRLTVL.

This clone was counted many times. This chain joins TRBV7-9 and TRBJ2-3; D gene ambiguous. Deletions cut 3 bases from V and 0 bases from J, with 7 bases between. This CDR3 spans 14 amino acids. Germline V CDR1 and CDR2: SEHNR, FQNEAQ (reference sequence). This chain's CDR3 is CASSFTGSTDTQYF. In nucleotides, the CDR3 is TGTGCCAGCAGCTTCACCGGGAGCACAGATACGCAGTATTTT.

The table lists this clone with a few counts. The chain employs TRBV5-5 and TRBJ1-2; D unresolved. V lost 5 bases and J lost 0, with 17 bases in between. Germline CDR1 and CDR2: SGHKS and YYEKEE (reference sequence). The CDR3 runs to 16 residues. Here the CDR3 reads CASSLVATPTNYGYTF. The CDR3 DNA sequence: TGTGCCAGCAGTCTGGTGGCGACACCAACTAACTATGGCTACACCTTC.

In nucleotides, the CDR3 is TGCGCCAGCAGCCCCGGCCAGGGGCGCTGGGAGACCCAGTACTTC. It encodes CASSPGQGRWETQYF. V usage is TRBV5-1 and J usage is TRBJ2-5; possibly TRBD1 for D (6 bases). V lost 4 bases and J lost 5, with 18 bases in between. CDR1 and CDR2 from the germline V gene are SGHRS and YFSETQ. The CDR3 spans 15 residues.

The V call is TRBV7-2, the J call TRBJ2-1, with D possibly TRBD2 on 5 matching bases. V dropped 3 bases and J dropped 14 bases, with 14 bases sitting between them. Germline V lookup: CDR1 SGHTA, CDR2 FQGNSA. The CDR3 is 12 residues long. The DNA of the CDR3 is TGTGCCAGCAGCTTTAGGGCTAGGACTGAGTTCTTC. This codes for CASSFRARTEFF.

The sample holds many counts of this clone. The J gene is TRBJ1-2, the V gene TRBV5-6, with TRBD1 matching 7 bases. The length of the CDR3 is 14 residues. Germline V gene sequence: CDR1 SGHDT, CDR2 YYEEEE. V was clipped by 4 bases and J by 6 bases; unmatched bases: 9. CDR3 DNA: TGTGCCAGCAGCCTGAACGACAGGGACCATGGCTACACCTTC. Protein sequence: CASSLNDRDHGYTF.

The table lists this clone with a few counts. CDR3 loop: CASSLAVEQFF. The CDR3 DNA sequence: TGTGCCAGCAGCTTGGCCGTTGAGCAGTTCTTC. The chain has TRBV5-6 and TRBJ2-1, with D unresolved. This CDR3 is 11 amino acids long. Deletions cut 0 bases from V and 9 bases from J, with 4 bases between. From germline, CDR1 is SGHDT and CDR2 YYEEEE. Filled out from reference TRBV5-6 and TRBJ2-1, the complete variable domain reads DAGVTQSPTHLIKTRGQQVTLRCSPKSGHDTVSWYQQALGQGPQFIFQYYEEEERQRGNFPDRFSGHQFPNYSSELNVNALLLGDSALYLCASSLAVEQFFGPGTRLTVL.

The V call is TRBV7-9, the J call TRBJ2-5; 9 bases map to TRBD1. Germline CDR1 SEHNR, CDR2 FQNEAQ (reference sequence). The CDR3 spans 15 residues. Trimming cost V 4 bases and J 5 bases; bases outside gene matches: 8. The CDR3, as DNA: TGTGCCAGCAGCTACCGGGACAGGGTCTTGGAGACCCAGTACTTC. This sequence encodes CASSYRDRVLETQYF.

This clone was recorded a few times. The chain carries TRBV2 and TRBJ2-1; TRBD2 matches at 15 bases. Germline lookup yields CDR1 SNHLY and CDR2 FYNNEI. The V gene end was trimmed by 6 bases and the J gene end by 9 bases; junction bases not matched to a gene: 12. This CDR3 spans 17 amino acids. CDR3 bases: TGTGCCAGCAGGCCGGGACTAGCGGGAGGAGGGGGCGGTGAGCAGTTCTTC. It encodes CASRPGLAGGGGGEQFF.

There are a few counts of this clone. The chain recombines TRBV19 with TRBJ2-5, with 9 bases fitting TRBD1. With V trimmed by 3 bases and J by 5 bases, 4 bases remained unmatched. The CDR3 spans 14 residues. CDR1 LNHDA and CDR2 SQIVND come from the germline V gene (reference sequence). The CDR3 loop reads CASSITGGWETQYF. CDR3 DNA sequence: TGTGCCAGTAGTATTACAGGGGGCTGGGAGACCCAGTACTTC.

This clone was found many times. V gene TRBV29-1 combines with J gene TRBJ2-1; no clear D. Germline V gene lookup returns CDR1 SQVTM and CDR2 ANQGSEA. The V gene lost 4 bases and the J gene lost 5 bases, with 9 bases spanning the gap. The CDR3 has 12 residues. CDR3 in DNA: TGCAGCGTTGGTCAGGTGAACAATGAGCAGTTCTTC. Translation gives CSVGQVNNEQFF.

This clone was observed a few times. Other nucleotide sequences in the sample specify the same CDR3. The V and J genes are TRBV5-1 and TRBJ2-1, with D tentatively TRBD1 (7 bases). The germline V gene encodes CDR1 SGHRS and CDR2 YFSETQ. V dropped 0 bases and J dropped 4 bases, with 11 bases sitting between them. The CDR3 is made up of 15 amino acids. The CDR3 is CASSLGDSGYNEQFF. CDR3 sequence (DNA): TGCGCCAGCAGCTTGGGGGACAGCGGGTACAATGAGCAGTTCTTC.

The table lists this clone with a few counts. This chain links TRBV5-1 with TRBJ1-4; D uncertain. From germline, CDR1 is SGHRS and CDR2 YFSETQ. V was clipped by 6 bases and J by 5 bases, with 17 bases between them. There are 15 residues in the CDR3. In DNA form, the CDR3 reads TGCGCCAGCAATCAGGATGGTCAGGCAAATGAAAAACTGTTTTTT. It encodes CASNQDGQANEKLFF.

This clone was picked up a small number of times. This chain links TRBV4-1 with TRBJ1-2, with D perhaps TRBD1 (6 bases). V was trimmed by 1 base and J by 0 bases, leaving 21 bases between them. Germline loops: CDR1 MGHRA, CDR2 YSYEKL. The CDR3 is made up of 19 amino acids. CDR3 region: CASSQGTRGEIRSNYGYTF. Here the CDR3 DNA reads TGCGCCAGCAGCCAAGGTACCAGGGGCGAAATTAGATCTAACTATGGCTACACCTTC.

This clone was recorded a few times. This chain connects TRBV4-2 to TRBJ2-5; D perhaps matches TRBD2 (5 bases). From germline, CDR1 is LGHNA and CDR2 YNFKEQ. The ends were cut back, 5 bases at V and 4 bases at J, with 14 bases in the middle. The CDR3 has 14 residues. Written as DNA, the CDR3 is TGTGCCAGCAGCTCGCCCGCACGGGGAGAGACCCAGTACTTC. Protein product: CASSSPARGETQYF.

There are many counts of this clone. Written as DNA, the CDR3 is TGTGCCAGCAGCCGGGACACTAAGTTCTATGGCTACACCTTC. Protein sequence: CASSRDTKFYGYTF. The V and J genes are TRBV14 and TRBJ1-2, with D perhaps matching TRBD1 (6 bases). Per the germline V gene, CDR1 is SGHDN and CDR2 is FVKESK. Trimming stripped 4 bases from V and 4 bases from J, with 13 bases between. The CDR3 contains 14 residues.

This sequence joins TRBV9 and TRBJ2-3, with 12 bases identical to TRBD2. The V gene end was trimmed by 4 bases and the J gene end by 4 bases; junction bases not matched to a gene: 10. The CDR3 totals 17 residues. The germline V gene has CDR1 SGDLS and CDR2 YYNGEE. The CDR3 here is CASSLPRLAGGPDTQYF. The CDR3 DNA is TGTGCCAGCAGCCTACCTCGGCTAGCGGGGGGGCCAGATACGCAGTATTTT.